A single sample gave rise to the 12 T cell receptor beta chains below, sequenced in a study of blood T cell repertoires in COVID-19 (dated by TCRdb to the early 2020s). Libraries were constructed by the immunoSEQ multiplex PCR assay. TCRdb provides this immuneACCESS table in a form limited to in-frame rearrangements. Some clones are lacking; in checked studies, under half of them reflect an unresolved V gene, and why the rest are absent is not known. This sample is represented by 72,000 or so clones; 86% of them were singletons. The top ten hold approximately 14% of the sample. The sequenced sample consisted of peripheral blood. The receptors stem from a woman aged 55-70 years with acute or convalescent COVID-19.

The J gene is TRBJ2-5, the V gene TRBV2; 10 nucleotides align to TRBD1. V lost 4 bases to trimming and J lost 3 bases; unmatched junction nucleotides: 5. The CDR3 is 15 residues long. In germline, CDR1 is SNHLY, CDR2 FYNNEI. The CDR3 reads CASSVDRGREETQYF. In nucleotides, the CDR3 is TGTGCCAGCAGTGTTGACAGGGGGCGGGAAGAGACCCAGTACTTC.

The chain is built from TRBV5-5 and TRBJ1-2; D might be TRBD1 (5 bases). The CDR3 is 13 amino acids. Trimming left V 3 bases short and J 4 bases short, with 10 bases between. Germline lookup yields CDR1 SGHKS and CDR2 YYEKEE (reference sequence). The CDR3 DNA is TGTGCCAGCAGCTCCCAGGGCCCCTATGGCTACACCTTC. Protein product: CASSSQGPYGYTF. Supplemented by reference TRBV5-5 and TRBJ1-2, the full variable domain reads DAGVTQSPTHLIKTRGQQVTLRCSPISGHKSVSWYQQVLGQGPQFIFQYYEKEERGRGNFPDRFSARQFPNYSSELNVNALLLGDSALYLCASSSQGPYGYTFGSGTRLTVV.

J is TRBJ2-1 and V is TRBV5-1; 10 nucleotides agree with TRBD2. The germline CDR1 and CDR2 sequences are SGHRS and YFSETQ. Trimming removed 1 base from V and 4 bases from J; junction bases left unmatched: 8. The CDR3 spans 17 residues. In DNA, the CDR3 is TGCGCCAGCAGCTTGACTAGCGGGGCGCAACAGTACAATGAGCAGTTCTTC. This encodes CASSLTSGAQQYNEQFF.

This chain uses TRBV6-6 with TRBJ2-3; 8 bases fit TRBD2. The V segment lost 5 bases and the J segment 0 bases; nucleotides outside the gene matches: 4. Germline values: CDR1 MNHNY, CDR2 SVGAGI (reference sequence). The CDR3 is 15 amino acids. CDR3 DNA: TGTGCCAGCAGTAGGACTAGCCCTAGCACAGATACGCAGTATTTT. It codes for CASSRTSPSTDTQYF.

This chain uses TRBV2 with TRBJ1-5; D is uncertain. Trimming pared 8 bases from V and 5 bases from J, leaving 13 bases between. The CDR3 sequence is 13 residues long. The germline gives CDR1 SNHLY, CDR2 FYNNEI. Here the CDR3 reads CASCRSVHQPQHF. For the CDR3, the DNA is TGTGCCAGCTGTAGGAGCGTCCATCAGCCCCAGCATTTT. Together with reference TRBV2 and TRBJ1-5, the CDR3 gives the full variable domain: EPEVTQTPSHQVTQMGQEVILRCVPISNHLYFYWYRQILGQKVEFLVSFYNNEISEKSEIFDDQFSVERPDGSNFTLKIRSTKLEDSAMYFCASCRSVHQPQHFGDGTRLSIL.

The chain employs TRBV2 and TRBJ1-1; perhaps TRBD1 as D (6 bases). Germline CDR1 reads SNHLY; CDR2 reads FYNNEI. Trimming removed 4 bases at V and 5 bases at J, with 17 bases between. This CDR3 comprises 15 residues. The DNA for the CDR3 is TGTGCCAGCAGTGGAGGGGGTGCTCAGGTGACTGAAGCTTTCTTT. Translated: CASSGGGAQVTEAFF.

The chain is built from TRBV6-5 and TRBJ2-1, with 9 bases fitting TRBD2. Germline trimming cut 8 bases from V and 2 bases from J; bases unmatched to any gene: 4. CDR3 length: 14 residues. Germline assignment: CDR1 MNHEY and CDR2 SVGAGI. The CDR3 loop reads CASEGLAPYNEQFF. The CDR3 nucleotides are TGTGCCAGCGAGGGACTAGCCCCCTACAATGAGCAGTTCTTC.

This clone was counted a few times. V usage is TRBV6-5 and J usage is TRBJ1-5, with D uncertain. Trimming left V 5 bases short and J 5 bases short, with 10 bases between. The CDR3 length is 13 residues. The germline CDR1 and CDR2 sequences are MNHEY and SVGAGI. CDR3 residues: CASSIEEDQPQHF. DNA of the CDR3: TGTGCCAGCAGTATAGAGGAGGATCAGCCCCAGCATTTT.

This chain links TRBV5-4 with TRBJ1-4; 9 nucleotides agree with TRBD1. Germline loops: CDR1 SGHNT, CDR2 YYREEE (reference sequence). The length of the CDR3 is 15 residues. V shed 2 bases, J shed 9 bases, and the junction held 8 bases outside the gene matches. The CDR3: CASSFGGTGSKKLFF. The CDR3 coding sequence is TGTGCCAGCAGCTTTGGGGGGACAGGGTCCAAAAAACTGTTTTTT.

V gene TRBV5-1 combines with J gene TRBJ2-2; TRBD1 aligns across 9 bases. Trimming removed 4 bases from V and 5 bases from J; junction bases left unmatched: 9. The V gene's germline CDR1 is SGHRS and CDR2 YFSETQ. The CDR3 contains 16 residues. In DNA, the CDR3 is TGCGCCAGCAGCCTACGGACAGGGGACCTTACCGGGGAGCTGTTTTTT. Its translation: CASSLRTGDLTGELFF.

The rearrangement uses TRBV11-2 and TRBJ2-2; TRBD2 matches at 10 bases. J was trimmed by 4 bases and V by 1 base; bases with no gene match: 6. Germline CDR1 SGHAT, CDR2 FQNNGV. The CDR3 has 17 amino acids. Written as DNA, the CDR3 is TGTGCCAGCAGCTTAGGGGTAGCGGGGGGCAGCACCGGGGAGCTGTTTTTT. Protein product: CASSLGVAGGSTGELFF.

This clone was found once. This CDR3 is CASSLSSVGGELFF. CDR3 DNA: TGTGCCAGCAGCCTATCTAGCGTTGGCGGGGAGCTGTTTTTT. The chain couples TRBV3-1 (or the pseudogene TRBV3-2) to TRBJ2-2, with D maybe TRBD2 (6 bases). The CDR3 loop spans 14 amino acids. Germline CDR1 is LGHDT and CDR2 is YNNKEL (reference sequence). V lost 4 bases to trimming and J lost 7 bases, with 13 bases between them.